This T cell receptor beta chain was recovered during a study of identical twins' blood T cells. About the study: Roughly 50 million reads covered roughly six alpha-chain and roughly six beta-chain libraries. Study findings and constraints: Shared CDR3 clonotype counts tracked mainly the product of cloneset sizes. Out-of-frame TCRbeta clonotypes reportedly had markedly more similar V usage in twins than unrelated donors.

Libraries were made from RNA as TCR cDNA, using a modified protocol. TCRdb itself ran the 5' RACE reads through MiXCR, one entry per CDR3 protein. Of 350,000 to 450,000 distinct CDR3 sequences listed, roughly 30% were seen once; the top ten hold 5.5% to 6.5%. Details on this clonotype: Its target is not known.

The CDR3 runs to 16 residues. The germline CDR1 and CDR2 sequences are SGHRS and YFSETQ. V lost 1 base, J lost 1 base, and 14 bases lay in between. The specimen was PBMCs. The chain has TRBV5-1 and TRBJ1-1; tentatively, D is TRBD1 (5 bases). The receptor was isolated from a woman aged 18-55 years in good health. The CDR3 is CASSLLGGLTNTEAFF. DNA of the CDR3: TGCGCCAGCAGCTTGCTGGGGGGATTAACGAACACTGAAGCTTTCTTT.